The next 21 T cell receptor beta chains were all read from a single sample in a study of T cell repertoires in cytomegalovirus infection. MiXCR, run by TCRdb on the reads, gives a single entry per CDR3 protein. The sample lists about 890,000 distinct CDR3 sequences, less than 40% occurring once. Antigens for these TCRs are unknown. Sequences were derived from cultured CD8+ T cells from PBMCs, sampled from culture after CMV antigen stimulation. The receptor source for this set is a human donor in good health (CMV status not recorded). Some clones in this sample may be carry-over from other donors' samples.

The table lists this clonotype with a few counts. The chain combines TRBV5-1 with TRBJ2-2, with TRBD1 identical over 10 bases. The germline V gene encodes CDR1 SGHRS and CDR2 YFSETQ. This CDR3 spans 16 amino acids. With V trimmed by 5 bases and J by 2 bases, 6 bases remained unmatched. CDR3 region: CASRPTGGVNTGELFF. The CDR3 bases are TGCGCCAGCAGACCGACAGGGGGCGTAAACACCGGGGAGCTGTTTTTT.

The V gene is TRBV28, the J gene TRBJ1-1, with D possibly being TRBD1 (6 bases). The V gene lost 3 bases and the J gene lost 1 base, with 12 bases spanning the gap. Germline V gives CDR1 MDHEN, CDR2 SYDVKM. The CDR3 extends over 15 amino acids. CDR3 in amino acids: CASSFPSGENTEAFF. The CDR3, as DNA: TGTGCCAGCAGTTTTCCATCAGGGGAGAACACTGAAGCTTTCTTT. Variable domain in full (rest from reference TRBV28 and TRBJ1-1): DVKVTQSSRYLVKRTGEKVFLECVQDMDHENMFWYRQDPGLGLRLIYFSYDVKMKEKGDIPEGYSVSREKKERFSLILESASTNQTSMYLCASSFPSGENTEAFFGQGTRLTVV.

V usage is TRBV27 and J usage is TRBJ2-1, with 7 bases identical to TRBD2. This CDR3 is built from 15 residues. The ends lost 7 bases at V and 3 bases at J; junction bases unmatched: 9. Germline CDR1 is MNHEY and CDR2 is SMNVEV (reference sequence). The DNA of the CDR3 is TGTGCCAGCAACTCGTGGGGGGGAGTCTACAATGAGCAGTTCTTC. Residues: CASNSWGGVYNEQFF.

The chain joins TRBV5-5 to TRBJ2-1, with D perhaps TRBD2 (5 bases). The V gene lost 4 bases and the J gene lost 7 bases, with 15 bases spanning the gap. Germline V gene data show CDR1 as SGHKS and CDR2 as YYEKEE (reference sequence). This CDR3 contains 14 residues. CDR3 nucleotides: TGTGCCAGCAGCCTCCCACCGGGAAATAATGAGCAGTTCTTC. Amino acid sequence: CASSLPPGNNEQFF.

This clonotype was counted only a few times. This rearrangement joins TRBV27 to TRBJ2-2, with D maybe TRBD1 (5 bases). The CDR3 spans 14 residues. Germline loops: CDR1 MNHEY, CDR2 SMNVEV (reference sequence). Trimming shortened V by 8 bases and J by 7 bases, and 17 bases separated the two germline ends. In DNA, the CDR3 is TGTGCCAGCGGGGCAGGGATGTTTGGCGGGGAGCTGTTTTTT. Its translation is CASGAGMFGGELFF.

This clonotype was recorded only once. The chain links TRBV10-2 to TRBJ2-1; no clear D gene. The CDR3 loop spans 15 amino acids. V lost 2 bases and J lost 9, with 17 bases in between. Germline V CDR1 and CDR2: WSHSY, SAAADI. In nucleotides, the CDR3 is TGCGCCAGCAGTGAGAGATTAGGGCTCATAGGTGAGCAGTTCTTC. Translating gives CASSERLGLIGEQFF.

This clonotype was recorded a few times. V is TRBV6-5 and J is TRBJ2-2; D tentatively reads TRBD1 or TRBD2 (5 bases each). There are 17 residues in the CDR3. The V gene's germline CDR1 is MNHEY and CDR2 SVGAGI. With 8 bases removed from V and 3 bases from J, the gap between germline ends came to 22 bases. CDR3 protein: CASSPGRTLGYTGELFF. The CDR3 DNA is TGTGCCAGCTCGCCGGGACGTACCTTGGGGTACACCGGGGAGCTGTTTTTT.

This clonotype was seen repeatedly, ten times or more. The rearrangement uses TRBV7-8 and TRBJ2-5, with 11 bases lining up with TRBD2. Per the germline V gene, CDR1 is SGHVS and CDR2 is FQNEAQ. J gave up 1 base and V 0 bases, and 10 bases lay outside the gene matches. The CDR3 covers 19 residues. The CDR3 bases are TGTGCCAGCAGCTTAGCGCTCCCCCTAGCGGGGGGCCCCCAAGAGACCCAGTACTTC. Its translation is CASSLALPLAGGPQETQYF.

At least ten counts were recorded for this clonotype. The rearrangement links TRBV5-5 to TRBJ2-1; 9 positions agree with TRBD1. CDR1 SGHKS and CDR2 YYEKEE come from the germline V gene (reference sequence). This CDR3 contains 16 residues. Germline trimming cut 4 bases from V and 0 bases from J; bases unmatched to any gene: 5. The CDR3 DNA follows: TGTGCCAGCAGCCCCGGACAGGGGAGCTCCTACAATGAGCAGTTCTTC. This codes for CASSPGQGSSYNEQFF.

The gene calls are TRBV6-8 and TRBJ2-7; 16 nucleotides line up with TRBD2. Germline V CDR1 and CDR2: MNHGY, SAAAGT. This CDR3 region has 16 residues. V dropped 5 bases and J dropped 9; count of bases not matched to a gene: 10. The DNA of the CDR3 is TGTGCCAGCAGTGGGCCGGGACTAGCGGGGGGGCTGGCGCAGTACTTC. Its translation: CASSGPGLAGGLAQYF.

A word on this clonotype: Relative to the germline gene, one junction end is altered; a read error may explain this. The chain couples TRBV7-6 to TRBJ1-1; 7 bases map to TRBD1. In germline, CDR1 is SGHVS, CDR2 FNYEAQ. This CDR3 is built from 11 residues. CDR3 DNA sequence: TGTACCAGCAGCTCTACAGGGGAGGCTTTCTTT. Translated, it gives CTSSSTGEAFF.

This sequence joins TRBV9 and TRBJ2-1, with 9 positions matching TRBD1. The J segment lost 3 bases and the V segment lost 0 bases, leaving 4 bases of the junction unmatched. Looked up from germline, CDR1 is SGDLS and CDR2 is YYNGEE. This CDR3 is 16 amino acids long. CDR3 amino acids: CASSVGDRGFYNEQFF. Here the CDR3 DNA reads TGTGCCAGCAGCGTAGGAGACAGGGGGTTCTACAATGAGCAGTTCTTC.

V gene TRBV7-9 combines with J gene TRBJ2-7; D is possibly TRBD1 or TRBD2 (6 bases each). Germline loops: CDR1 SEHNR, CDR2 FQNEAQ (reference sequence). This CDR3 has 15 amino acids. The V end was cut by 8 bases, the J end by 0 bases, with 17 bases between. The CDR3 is CASLTPGASSYEQYF. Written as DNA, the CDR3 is TGTGCCAGCCTTACCCCGGGGGCCAGCTCCTACGAGCAGTACTTC. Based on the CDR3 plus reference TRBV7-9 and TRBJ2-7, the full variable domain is DTGVSQNPRHKITKRGQNVTFRCDPISEHNRLYWYRQTLGQGPEFLTYFQNEAQLEKSRLLSDRFSAERPKGSFSTLEIQRTEQGDSAMYLCASLTPGASSYEQYFGPGTRLTVT.

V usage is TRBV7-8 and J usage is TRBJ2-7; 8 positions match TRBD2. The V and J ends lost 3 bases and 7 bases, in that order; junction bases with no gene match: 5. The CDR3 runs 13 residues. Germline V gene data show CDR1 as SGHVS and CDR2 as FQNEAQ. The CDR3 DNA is TGTGCCAGCAGCTTTCGGGGGGGTTTTGAGCAGTACTTC. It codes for CASSFRGGFEQYF.

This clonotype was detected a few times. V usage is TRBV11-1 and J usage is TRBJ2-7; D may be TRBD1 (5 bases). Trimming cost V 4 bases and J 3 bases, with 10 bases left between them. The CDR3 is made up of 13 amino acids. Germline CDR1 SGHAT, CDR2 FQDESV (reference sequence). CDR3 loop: CASSSGHGYEQYV. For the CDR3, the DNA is TGTGCCAGCAGCTCTGGACACGGCTACGAGCAGTACGTC.

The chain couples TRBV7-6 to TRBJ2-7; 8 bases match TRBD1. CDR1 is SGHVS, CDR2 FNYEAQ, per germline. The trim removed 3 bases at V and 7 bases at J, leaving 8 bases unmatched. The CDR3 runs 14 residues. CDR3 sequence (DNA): TGTGCCAGCAGCTTTCCAACGGACAGGGAGGAGCAGTACGTC. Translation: CASSFPTDREEQYV.

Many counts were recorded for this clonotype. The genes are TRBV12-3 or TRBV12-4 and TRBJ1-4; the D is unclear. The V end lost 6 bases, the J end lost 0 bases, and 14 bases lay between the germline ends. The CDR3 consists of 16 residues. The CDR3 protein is CASSPRGIATNEKLFF. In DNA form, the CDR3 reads TGTGCCAGCAGCCCCCGGGGAATAGCAACTAATGAAAAACTGTTTTTT.

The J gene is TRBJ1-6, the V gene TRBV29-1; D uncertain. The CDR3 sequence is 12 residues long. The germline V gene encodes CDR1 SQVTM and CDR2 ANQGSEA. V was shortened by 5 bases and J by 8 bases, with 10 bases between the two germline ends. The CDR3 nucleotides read TGCAGCGTTTCTAGGGAATATTCACCCCTCCACTTT. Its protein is CSVSREYSPLHF.

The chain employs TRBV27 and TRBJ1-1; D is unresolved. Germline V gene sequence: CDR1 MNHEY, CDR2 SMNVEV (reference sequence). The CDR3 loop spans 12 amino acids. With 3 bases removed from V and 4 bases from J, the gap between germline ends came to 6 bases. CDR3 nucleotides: TGTGCCAGCAGTTTCCATGGCACTGAAGCTTTCTTT. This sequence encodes CASSFHGTEAFF.

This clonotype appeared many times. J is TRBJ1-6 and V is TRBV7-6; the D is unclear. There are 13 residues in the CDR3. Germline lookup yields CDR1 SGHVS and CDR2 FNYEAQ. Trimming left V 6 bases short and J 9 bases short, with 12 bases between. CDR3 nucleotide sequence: TGTGCCAGCAGTTCTCTTCTGGGTTCACCCCTCCACTTT. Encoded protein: CASSSLLGSPLHF.

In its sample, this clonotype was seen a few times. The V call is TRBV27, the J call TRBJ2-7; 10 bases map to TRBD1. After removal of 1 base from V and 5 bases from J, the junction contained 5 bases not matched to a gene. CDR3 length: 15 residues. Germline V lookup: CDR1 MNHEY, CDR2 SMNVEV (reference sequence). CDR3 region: CASSLLDRGSDEQYF. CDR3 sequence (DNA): TGTGCCAGCAGTTTATTGGACAGGGGGTCCGACGAGCAGTACTTC.